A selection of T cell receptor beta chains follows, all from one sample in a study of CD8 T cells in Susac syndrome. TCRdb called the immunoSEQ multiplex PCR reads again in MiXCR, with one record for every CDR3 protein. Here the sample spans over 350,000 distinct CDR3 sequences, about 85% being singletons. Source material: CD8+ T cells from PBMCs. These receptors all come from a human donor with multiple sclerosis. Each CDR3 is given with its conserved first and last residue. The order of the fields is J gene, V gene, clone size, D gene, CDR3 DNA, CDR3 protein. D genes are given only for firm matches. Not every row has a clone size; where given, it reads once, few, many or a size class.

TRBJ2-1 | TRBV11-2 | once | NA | TGTGCCAGCAGCCCCCTCCCGAAGGGCCTTAGCTCCTACAATGAGCAGTTCTTC | CASSPLPKGLSSYNEQFF
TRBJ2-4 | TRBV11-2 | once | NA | TGTGCCAGCAGCTTAGTTTGGGGGCAAGCCAAAAACATTCAGTACTTC | CASSLVWGQAKNIQYF
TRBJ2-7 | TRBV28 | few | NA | TGTGCCAGCAGCCCTACCCCGAGGGGGGCGGACGAGCAGTACTTC | CASSPTPRGADEQYF
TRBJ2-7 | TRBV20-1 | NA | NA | TGCAGTGCTAGAGTTCGGGATTCCTACGAGCAGTACTTC | CSARVRDSYEQYF
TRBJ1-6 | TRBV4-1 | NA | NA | TGCGCCAGCAGCCAAGAAGGAACAGGGAGTTCACCCCTCCACTTT | CASSQEGTGSSPLHF
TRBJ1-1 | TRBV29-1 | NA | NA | TGCAGCGTTGAAAAGGGAGCCACTGAAGCTTTCTTT | CSVEKGATEAFF
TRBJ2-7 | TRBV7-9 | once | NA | TGTGCCAGCAGCTCCCGCGATACGCAGAACTTCTACGAGCAGTACTTC | CASSSRDTQNFYEQYF
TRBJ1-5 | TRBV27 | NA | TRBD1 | TGTGCCAGCAGTGTGGGACAGTCCCTGCATTTT | CASSVGQSLHF
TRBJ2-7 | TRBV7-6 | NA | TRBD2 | TGTGCCAGCAGCCCTGTAGCGGGGATCGTTCTCTACGAGCAGTACTTC | CASSPVAGIVLYEQYF
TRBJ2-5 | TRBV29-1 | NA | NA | TGCAGCGTCCAATTGGGCGGGGAGACCCAGTACTTC | CSVQLGGETQYF
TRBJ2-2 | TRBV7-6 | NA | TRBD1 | TGTGCCAGCAGCCTACAGGGGACCGGGGAGCCGTTTTTT | CASSLQGTGEPFF
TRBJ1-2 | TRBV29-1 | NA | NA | TGCAGCGTTGTAAGGGAGTATGGCTACACCTTC | CSVVREYGYTF
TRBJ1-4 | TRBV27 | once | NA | TGTGCCAGCAGTTTATCACGGAGCGAAAAACTGTTTTTT | CASSLSRSEKLFF
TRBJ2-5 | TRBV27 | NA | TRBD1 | TGTGCCAGCAGCCGAACCTCGACAGGGGGCAGGGAGACCCAGTACTTC | CASSRTSTGGRETQYF
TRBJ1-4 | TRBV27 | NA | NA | TGTGCCAGCAGTTTTAACAGGGCTAATGAAAAACTGTTTTTT | CASSFNRANEKLFF
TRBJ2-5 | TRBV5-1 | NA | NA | TGCGCCAGCAGCTTGGCCTGGGCCTCCCAAGAGACCCAGTACTTC | CASSLAWASQETQYF
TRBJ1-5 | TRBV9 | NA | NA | TGTGCCAGCAGCGTAGGTTGGGCGGACAATCAGCCCCAGCATTTT | CASSVGWADNQPQHF
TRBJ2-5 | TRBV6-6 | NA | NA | TGTGCCACCTTTGCGGGAGAGACCCAGTACTTC | CATFAGETQYF
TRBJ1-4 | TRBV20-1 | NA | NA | TGCAGTGCTAGAGACTTAACTAATGAAAAACTGTTTTTT | CSARDLTNEKLFF
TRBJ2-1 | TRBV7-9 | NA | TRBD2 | TGTGCCAGCAGCTTAATCCAGCGGGGCTACAATGAGCAGTTCTTC | CASSLIQRGYNEQFF
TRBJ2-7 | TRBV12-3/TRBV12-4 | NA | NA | TGTGCCAGCAGTCCGACGCCCAACGAGCAGTACTTC | CASSPTPNEQYF
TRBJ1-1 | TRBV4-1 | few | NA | TGCGCCAGCAGCCAAGTCGGGAGAGCGGACACTGAAGCTTTCTTT | CASSQVGRADTEAFF
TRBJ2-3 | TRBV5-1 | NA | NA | TGCGCCAGCAGCTTGGTTCGGACCGAGACTTCTCATATAGATACGCAGTATTTT | CASSLVRTETSHIDTQYF
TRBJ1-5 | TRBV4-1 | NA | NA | TGCGCCAGCAGCCAAGTAGTAGGGGCCGGCAATCAGCCCCAGCATTTT | CASSQVVGAGNQPQHF
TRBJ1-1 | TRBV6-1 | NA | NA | TGTGCCAGCAGTGAAGGAGGGACGGATATCCTGAACACTGAAGCTTTCTTT | CASSEGGTDILNTEAFF
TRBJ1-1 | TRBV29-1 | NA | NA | TGCAGCGCCCTTTATGGGAACACTGAAGCTTTCTTT | CSALYGNTEAFF
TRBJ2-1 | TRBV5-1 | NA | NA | TGCGCCAGCAGCTTGTCGTCGGACTACTACAATGAGCAGTTCTTC | CASSLSSDYYNEQFF
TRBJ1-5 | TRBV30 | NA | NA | TGTGCCTGGAGTGGCAGCGGGACGGTAAAGCCCCAGCATTTT | CAWSGSGTVKPQHF
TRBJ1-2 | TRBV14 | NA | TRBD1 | TGTGCCAGCAGCTACGGGACAGGGATCTATGGCTACACCTTC | CASSYGTGIYGYTF
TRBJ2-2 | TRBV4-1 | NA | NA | TGCGCCAGCAGCCAAGCTGGACAGCACACCGGGGAGCTGTTTTTT | CASSQAGQHTGELFF
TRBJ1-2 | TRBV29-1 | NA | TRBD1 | TGCAGCGTTGAAGACCCCACTAGACAGGGCCTGGATGGCTACACCTTC | CSVEDPTRQGLDGYTF
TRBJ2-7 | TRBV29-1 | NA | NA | TGCAGCGTTGTTCCAGGACTCACATTGCGCTACGAGCAGTACTTC | CSVVPGLTLRYEQYF
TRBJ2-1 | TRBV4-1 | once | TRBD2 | TGCGCCAGCAGCCAAGGGCTAGCGGACAATGAGCAGTTCTTC | CASSQGLADNEQFF
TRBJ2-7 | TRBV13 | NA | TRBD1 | TGTGCCAGCAGCGTTCCGGGACAGAGCTACGAGCAGTACTTC | CASSVPGQSYEQYF
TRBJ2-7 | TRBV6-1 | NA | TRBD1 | TGTGCCAGCAGTCCCACAGATGGGACAGCCCACTACGAGCAGTACTTC | CASSPTDGTAHYEQYF
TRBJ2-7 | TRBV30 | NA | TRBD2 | TGTGCCTGGAGGATAGCGGGCGAGCAGTACTTC | CAWRIAGEQYF
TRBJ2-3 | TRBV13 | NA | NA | TGTGCCAGCAGCTTACGGGGATCAGATACGCAGTATTTT | CASSLRGSDTQYF
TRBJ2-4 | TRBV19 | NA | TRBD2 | TGTGCCAGTAGTATAGTACCGACTAGCGAAAACATTCAGTACTTC | CASSIVPTSENIQYF
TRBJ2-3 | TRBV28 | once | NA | TGTGCCTCGAAGGGGCACTCCACAGATACGCAGTATTTT | CASKGHSTDTQYF
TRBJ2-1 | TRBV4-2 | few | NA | TGTGCCAGCAGCCAAGAACGGGACTCGTTTTGGGGAAATGAGCAGTTCTTC | CASSQERDSFWGNEQFF
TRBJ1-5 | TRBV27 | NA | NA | TGTGCCAGCAGCCCAGGACCGATTACGCATCAGCCCCAGCATTTT | CASSPGPITHQPQHF
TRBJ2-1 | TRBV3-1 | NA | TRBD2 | TGTGCCAGCAGCCAGCTTCCTAGCGGGGGGGTAAAAAGCTCCTACAATGAGCAGTTCTTC | CASSQLPSGGVKSSYNEQFF
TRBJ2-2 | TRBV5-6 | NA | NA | TGTGCCAGCAGCTTCATAATTAGCACCGGGGAGCTGTTTTTT | CASSFIISTGELFF
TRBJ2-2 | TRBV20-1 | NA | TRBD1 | TGCAGTGCCAGGGACAGCTCCACCGGGGAGCTGTTTTTT | CSARDSSTGELFF
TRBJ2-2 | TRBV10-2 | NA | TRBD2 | TGCGCCAGCAGCCGACTAGCGGGAGGGCCTACCGGGGAGCTGTTTTTT | CASSRLAGGPTGELFF
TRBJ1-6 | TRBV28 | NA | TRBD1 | TGTGCCAGCAGTCCCTCGACAGGGGCCCTCAATAATTCACCCCTCCACTTT | CASSPSTGALNNSPLHF
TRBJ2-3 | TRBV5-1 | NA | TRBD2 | TGCGCCAGCAGCTTGGAGCTAGCGGGGCCCCCCAAGTATTTT | CASSLELAGPPKYF
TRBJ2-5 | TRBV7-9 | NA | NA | TGTGCCAGCAGCCCAAAATTCGTGGGCGCCCCCGGGACCCAGTACTTC | CASSPKFVGAPGTQYF
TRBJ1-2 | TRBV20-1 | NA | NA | TGCAGTGCTCGTCCCCGGGAAAGCTATGGCTACACCTTC | CSARPRESYGYTF
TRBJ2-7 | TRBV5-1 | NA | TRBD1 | TGCGCCAGCAGCGAGGGACAGGAGGGATCCTACGAGCAGTACTTC | CASSEGQEGSYEQYF
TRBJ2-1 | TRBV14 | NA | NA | TGTGCCAGCAGCCCTGGACGGTCCTTCCAAAAATTCTTC | CASSPGRSFQKFF
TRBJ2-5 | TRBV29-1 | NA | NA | TGCAGCGTAGGACACTGGGGAGAGACCCAGTACTTC | CSVGHWGETQYF
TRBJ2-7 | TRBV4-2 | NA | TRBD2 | TGTGCCAGCAGCCAAGTTGGGGGAGGGCTCTCCTACGAGCAGTACTTC | CASSQVGGGLSYEQYF